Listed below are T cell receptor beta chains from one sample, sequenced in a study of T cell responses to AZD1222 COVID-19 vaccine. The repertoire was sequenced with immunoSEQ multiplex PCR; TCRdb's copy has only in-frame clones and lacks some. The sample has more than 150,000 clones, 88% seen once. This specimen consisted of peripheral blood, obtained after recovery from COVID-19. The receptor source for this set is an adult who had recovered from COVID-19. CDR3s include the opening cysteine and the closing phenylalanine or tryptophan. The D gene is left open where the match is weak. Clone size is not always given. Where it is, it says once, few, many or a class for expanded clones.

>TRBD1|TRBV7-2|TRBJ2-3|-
TGTGCCAGCAGCTTTGACAGGGGGCTGGTCACAGATACGCAGTATTTT
CASSFDRGLVTDTQYF
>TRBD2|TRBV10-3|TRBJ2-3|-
TGTGCCATGACGGCGGGGGACGCCACAGATACGCAGTATTTT
CAMTAGDATDTQYF
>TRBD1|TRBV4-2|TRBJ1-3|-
TGTGCCAGCAGCCAAGTCGCGACAGGGGGAGCGGGAAACACCATATATTTT
CASSQVATGGAGNTIYF
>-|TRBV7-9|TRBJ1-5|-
TGTGCCAGCAGCTTATTGGGACAGCCCCAGCATTTT
CASSLLGQPQHF
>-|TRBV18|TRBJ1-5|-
TGTGCCAGCTCACCACCGTCAGCGGACTATAGCAATCAGCCCCAGCATTTT
CASSPPSADYSNQPQHF
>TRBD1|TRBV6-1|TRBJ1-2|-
TGTGCCAGCAGTGACCCGGGACAGGGAAGCTATGGCTACACCTTC
CASSDPGQGSYGYTF
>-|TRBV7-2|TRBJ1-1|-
TGTGCCAGCAGCTCCTTACAGGGACAGAACACTGAAGCTTTCTTT
CASSSLQGQNTEAFF
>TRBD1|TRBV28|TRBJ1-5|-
TGTGCCAGCAGTGCTTACCGGACAGGGAATCAGCCCCAGCATTTT
CASSAYRTGNQPQHF
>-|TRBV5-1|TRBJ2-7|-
TGCGCCAGCAGGACACTGGGGGGCCAGAACGAGCAGTACTTC
CASRTLGGQNEQYF
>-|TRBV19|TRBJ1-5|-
TGTGCCAGACAGAGCCATAGCAATCAGCCCCAGCATTTT
CARQSHSNQPQHF
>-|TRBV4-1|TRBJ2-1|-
TGCGCCAGCAGCCAAGTGACTGTTACAGATGAGCAGTTCTTC
CASSQVTVTDEQFF
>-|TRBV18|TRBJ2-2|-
TGTGCCAGCTCACCAACCGGGAGACTTACGAACACCGGGGAGCTGTTTTTT
CASSPTGRLTNTGELFF
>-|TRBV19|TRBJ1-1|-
TGTGCCAGTAGCCCAACCGGAGGGCTAATATCCACTGAAGCTTTCTTT
CASSPTGGLISTEAFF
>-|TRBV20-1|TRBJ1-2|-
TGCAGTGCCTACGTTGGTGGCTACACCTTC
CSAYVGGYTF
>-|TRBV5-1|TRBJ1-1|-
TGCGCCAGCAGCTTGGAAGCGGATGGAGAAGCTTTCTTT
CASSLEADGEAFF
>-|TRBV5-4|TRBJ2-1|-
TGTGCCAGCAGCTTGAAACAGGGTGCCTACAATGAGCAGTTCTTC
CASSLKQGAYNEQFF
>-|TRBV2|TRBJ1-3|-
TGTGCCAGCGAGTATAGCTCTGGAAACACCATATATTTT
CASEYSSGNTIYF
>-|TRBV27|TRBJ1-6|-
TGTGCCAGCAGTTTAACCCCCCGCTTT
CASSLTPRF
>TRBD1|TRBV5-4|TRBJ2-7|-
TGTGCCAGCAGCGCGACAGGGGGGAATGAGTACGAGCAGTACTTC
CASSATGGNEYEQYF
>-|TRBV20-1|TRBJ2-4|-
TGCAGTGCTAGAGCTGGAGACATTCAGTACTTC
CSARAGDIQYF
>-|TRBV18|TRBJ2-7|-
TGTGCCAGCTCACCAAATTTCGGGGATTCCTACGAGCAGTACTTC
CASSPNFGDSYEQYF
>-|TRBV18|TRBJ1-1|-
TGTGCCAGCTCCCCCTCGGGGACGAACACTGAAGCTTTCTTT
CASSPSGTNTEAFF
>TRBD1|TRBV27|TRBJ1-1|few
TGTGCCAGCAGTTTAGGGCAGGGGGCTGAAGCTTTCTTT
CASSLGQGAEAFF
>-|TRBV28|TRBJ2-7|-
TGTGCCAGCAGTTTATGGGCGAGCTCCTACGAGCAGTACTTC
CASSLWASSYEQYF
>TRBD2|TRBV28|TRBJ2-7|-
TGTGCCAGCACCACCCGGGCTAGCGGTTCCCCCTACGAGCAGTACTTC
CASTTRASGSPYEQYF
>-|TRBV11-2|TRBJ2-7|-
TGTGCCAGCAGCTATCGACAGGGAGGAGACGAGCAGTACTTC
CASSYRQGGDEQYF
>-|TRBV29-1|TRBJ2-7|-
TGCAGCGTTGGGACGGGAGTGATATACGAGCAGTACTTC
CSVGTGVIYEQYF
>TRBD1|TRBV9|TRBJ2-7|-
TGTGCCAGCAGCTCGGGACAGGGTGTCGAGCAGTACTTC
CASSSGQGVEQYF
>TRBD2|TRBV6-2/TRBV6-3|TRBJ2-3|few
TGTGCCAGCAGCCTTAGCGGGGGCACAGATACGCAGTATTTT
CASSLSGGTDTQYF
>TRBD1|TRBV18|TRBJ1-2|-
TGTGCCAGCTCACCAGCAACAGGGGTGGATGGCTACACCTTC
CASSPATGVDGYTF
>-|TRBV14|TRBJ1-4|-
TGTGCCAGCAGCCAAGATAGCGGGAGGTCTAATGAAAAACTGTTTTTT
CASSQDSGRSNEKLFF
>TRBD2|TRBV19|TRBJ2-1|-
TGTGCCAGTAGACCGGGACTAGTCTACAATGAGCAGTTCTTC
CASRPGLVYNEQFF
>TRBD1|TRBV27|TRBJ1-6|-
TGTGCCAGCAGTTCCCAGGCAGGGGGAACCTCTAATTCACCCCTCCACTTT
CASSSQAGGTSNSPLHF
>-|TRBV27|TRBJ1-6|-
TGTGCCAGCAGGTTCAGAAATTCACCCCTCCACTTT
CASRFRNSPLHF
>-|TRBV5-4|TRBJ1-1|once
TGTGCCAGCAGCTTGGGAGGGGGACGGGCCACTGAAGCTTTCTTT
CASSLGGGRATEAFF
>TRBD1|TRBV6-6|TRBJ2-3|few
TGTGCCAGCAGGGAAAGGGACAGGGGTACAGATACGCAGTATTTT
CASRERDRGTDTQYF
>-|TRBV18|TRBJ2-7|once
TGTGCCAGCTCAAGTTCGCATGGAACCTACGAGCAGTACTTC
CASSSSHGTYEQYF
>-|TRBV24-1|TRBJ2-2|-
TGTGCCACCAGTGACTGGCCCAGGGGTTCCGGGGAGCTGTTTTTT
CATSDWPRGSGELFF
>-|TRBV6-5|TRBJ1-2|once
TGTGCCAGCAGGCGGCAGCTCAACTATGGCTACACCTTC
CASRRQLNYGYTF
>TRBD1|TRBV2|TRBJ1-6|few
TGTGCCAGTTTCCGGGACAGGACTAATTCACCCCTCCACTTT
CASFRDRTNSPLHF
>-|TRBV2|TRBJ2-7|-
TGTGCCAGCAGGGAGGAGAACGAGCAGTACTTC
CASREENEQYF
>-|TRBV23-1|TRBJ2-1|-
TGCGCCAGCAGTCAACTCGACTACAAGCAGTTCTTC
CASSQLDYKQFF
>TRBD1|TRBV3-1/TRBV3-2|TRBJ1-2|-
TGTGCCAGCAGCCCACAGGGGGCGCGGATTTGCTATGGCTACACCTTC
CASSPQGARICYGYTF
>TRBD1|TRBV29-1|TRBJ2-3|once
TGCAGCGCTGGACCCGGGACAGGCACAGATACGCAGTATTTT
CSAGPGTGTDTQYF
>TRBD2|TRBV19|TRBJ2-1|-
TGTGCCAGTAGTATATTGGGACTAGCCCCTCCGGTTGCGGACAATGAGCAGTTCTTC
CASSILGLAPPVADNEQFF
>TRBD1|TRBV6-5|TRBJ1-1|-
TGTGCCAGCAGTTCAGGGGGGTTGAGCACTGAAGCTTTCTTT
CASSSGGLSTEAFF
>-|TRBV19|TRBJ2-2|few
TGTGCCACCAGGCGTTCGAACACCGGGGAGCTGTTTTTT
CATRRSNTGELFF
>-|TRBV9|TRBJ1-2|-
TGTGCCAGCAGCCGAGGGGGATCTGATGGCTACACCTTC
CASSRGGSDGYTF
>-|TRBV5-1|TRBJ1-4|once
TGCGCCAGCAGCTTGGTGGGGCCAACTAATGAAAAACTGTTTTTT
CASSLVGPTNEKLFF
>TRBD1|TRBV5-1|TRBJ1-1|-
TGCGCCAGCAGCGAACAGGGGATGAACACTGAAGCTTTCTTT
CASSEQGMNTEAFF
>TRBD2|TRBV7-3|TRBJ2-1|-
TGTGCCAGCAGCCTGGGACTAGCGGGAGCGGGGTACAATGAGCAGTTCTTC
CASSLGLAGAGYNEQFF
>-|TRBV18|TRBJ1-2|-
TGTGCCAGCTCACCCTTGCCAAAATCTAACTATGGCTACACCTTC
CASSPLPKSNYGYTF
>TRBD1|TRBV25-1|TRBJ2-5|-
TGTGCCAGCAGTAAAATCTTGGGACAGGCGGAGACCCAGTACTTC
CASSKILGQAETQYF
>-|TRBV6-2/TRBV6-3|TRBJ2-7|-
TGTGCCAGCAGTCGACAGTACGAGCAGTACTTC
CASSRQYEQYF
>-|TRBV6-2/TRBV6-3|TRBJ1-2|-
TGTGCCAGCAGTCCCGTTCCCACTAACTATGGCTACACCTTC
CASSPVPTNYGYTF
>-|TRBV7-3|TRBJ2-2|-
TGTGCCAGCAGCTTGACTAGTGCGAACACCGGGGAGCTGTTTTTT
CASSLTSANTGELFF
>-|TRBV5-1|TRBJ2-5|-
TGCGCCAGCAGCTTGAACCCTACGGTTGAGACCCAGTACTTC
CASSLNPTVETQYF